Listed below are T cell receptor beta chains from one sample, sequenced in a study of blood T cell repertoires in COVID-19. Using immunoSEQ multiplex PCR, the repertoire was profiled, and TCRdb retains in-frame clones only, with some absent. The table records 100,000 or so clones, 70% to 80% of them present only once. Input material: peripheral blood. These receptors were collected from a man in his sixties with active or convalescent COVID-19. Both conserved end residues are part of each CDR3.

J gene,V gene,CDR3 protein
TRBJ2-1,TRBV6-5,CASSPVGVSYNEQFF
TRBJ2-7,TRBV27,CASRWTSAAYEQYF
TRBJ2-7,TRBV6-2/TRBV6-3,CASSPYRDSSYEQYF
TRBJ2-3,TRBV3-1/TRBV3-2,CASSPSPGRDQVLAGVVPADTQYF
TRBJ1-1,TRBV5-5,CASSEGWGNTEAFF
TRBJ1-1,TRBV29-1,CSAQYGTEAFF
TRBJ2-7,TRBV7-9,CASSLLLGDRGRPYEQYF
TRBJ1-4,TRBV27,CASSLRNDGEKLFF
TRBJ2-7,TRBV5-6,CASSPVPGGFYEQYF
TRBJ1-2,TRBV5-8,CASSLGRDGYTF
TRBJ2-1,TRBV2,CASSDLASYNEQFF
TRBJ2-7,TRBV30,CAWDAGRLYEQYF
TRBJ1-6,TRBV27,CASSFHRGRWTYNSPLHF
TRBJ2-7,TRBV27,CASSRPGTGKEQYF
TRBJ2-1,TRBV6-5,CASNHRANEQFF
TRBJ1-2,TRBV28,CASSLFVGRGWGFHTF